The 18 T cell receptor beta chains reported below all come from one sample, sequenced in a study of tissue T cells after allogeneic stem cell transplantation (dated by TCRdb to the early 2020s). Library prep was done by the immunoSEQ multiplex PCR assay. What TCRdb holds here is the immuneACCESS table cut down to in-frame rearrangements. Part of the clones is not present; checked against another copy, under half of the missing clones reflect an unresolved V gene, and the others are unexplained. The sample yields several thousand clones; over 45% were counted once. The top ten hold approximately 15% of the sample. The sample's time point, from its label and the paper: mouse harvest day 14 after allogeneic transplant. Mouse grafts consisting of 10^7 T-cell-depleted bone marrow cells combined with 10^6 splenic CD5+ T cells were administered by tail vein injection. The sample consisted of gut tissue. Every receptor here comes from a female BALB/c mouse given C57BL/6 T cells with graft-versus-host disease after an allogeneic hematopoietic cell transplant.

This clone is classed as large (0.1 to 1%). Gene names follow the mouse nomenclature. Read sequence stops 1 residue before the CDR3 end, and the germline J gene provides the missing end. The chain links TRBV13-3 to TRBJ2-7, with 12 nucleotides matching TRBD2. Germline CDR1 NNHDY, CDR2 SYVADS. V lost 3 bases, J lost 7 bases, and 5 bases stayed unmatched. CDR3 length: 14 residues. The CDR3 DNA, read in part, is TGTGCCAGCAGTGGGGACTGGGGGGCGAGGGAACAGTAC. Encoded protein: CASSGDWGAREQY. The whole CDR3 sequence is CASSGDWGAREQYF.

Concerning this clone itself: Germline and genes: mouse. Read coverage stops 1 residue before the CDR3 terminus; the germline J gene supplies the remainder. V gene TRBV3 combines with J gene TRBJ2-7; 10 bases match TRBD2. The CDR3 contains 14 residues. V shed 1 base, J shed 7 bases, and the junction held 4 bases outside the gene matches. Looked up from germline, CDR1 is SNHLY and CDR2 is FYNGKV (reference sequence). The CDR3 loop reads CASSLDWGLGEQYF. The sequenced CDR3 bases are TGTGCCAGCAGCTTAGACTGGGGACTGGGGGAACAGTAC.

Details on this clone: A much larger clone lies a single base off, so this may be a read error. Here the gene names and germline are mouse. The DNA ends 1 residue before the CDR3 does, and the rest of the CDR3 is filled in from the germline J gene. The rearrangement joins TRBV20 to TRBJ1-4; 7 bases agree with TRBD1. This CDR3 comprises 13 residues. V shed 4 bases and J 3 bases; nucleotides not matched to a gene: 2. The germline V gene encodes CDR1 GFQATS and CDR2 STVNSAI. CDR3 sequence reads: CGAIQGTNERLFF. The part of the CDR3 DNA that was read is TGTGGTGCTATACAGGGGACCAACGAAAGATTATTT.

This clone is termed medium-sized. Gene names denote mouse genes. The CDR3 end is not reached by the read, which stops 1 residue before it; the germline J gene fills it in. The chain carries TRBV26 and TRBJ1-2; D call uncertain. With 2 bases removed from V and 0 bases from J, the gap between germline ends came to 7 bases. There are 14 residues in the CDR3. The V gene's germline CDR1 is KGHPV and CDR2 FQNQEV (reference sequence). The CDR3 sequence is CASSLTLANSDYTF. Partial CDR3 DNA: TGTGCCAGCAGTCTGACACTTGCAAACTCCGACTACACC.

To note about this clone: The genes and germline here are from mouse. CDR3 protein: CASSLYKLANTEVFF. The covered CDR3 bases are TGTGCCAGCAGTCTGTACAAACTTGCAAACACAGAAGTCTTC. The rearrangement uses TRBV26 and TRBJ1-1; no definite D call. The read ends 1 residue early relative to the CDR3; the germline J gene fills the gap. V dropped 1 base and J dropped 0 bases, with 9 bases sitting between them. This CDR3 is 15 amino acids long. Germline CDR1 KGHPV, CDR2 FQNQEV (reference sequence).

With regard to this clone: Each gene name is a mouse one. CDR3 DNA, as far as it was read: TGTGCCAGCGGGGACCCGGGGGTCCAAGACACCCAGTAC. This sequence encodes CASGDPGVQDTQY. The whole CDR3 reads CASGDPGVQDTQYF. The chain links TRBV13-2 to TRBJ2-5; D possibly uses TRBD1 or TRBD2 (5 bases each). With the read ending 1 residue before the CDR3 end, the germline J gene is used to fill in that end. Germline V CDR1 and CDR2: NNHNN, SYGAGS (reference sequence). The CDR3 sequence is 14 residues long. Trimming shortened V by 5 bases and J by 2 bases, and 12 bases separated the two germline ends.

A remark on this clone: The genes and germline here are from mouse. The read falls 1 residue short of the CDR3 end, and the missing part is taken from the germline J gene. This chain links TRBV13-3 with TRBJ2-7; TRBD1 aligns across 7 bases. CDR1 is NNHDY, CDR2 SYVADS, per germline. CDR3 length equals 13 residues. J lost 3 bases, V lost 7 bases, and 7 bases had no gene match. The CDR3 region is CASARQGLYEQYF. The sequenced CDR3 bases are TGTGCCAGCGCCAGACAGGGTCTCTATGAACAGTAC.

This clone has just a few counts. The genes are named according to mouse. The read ends 1 residue early relative to the CDR3; the germline J gene fills the gap. This chain connects TRBV12-1 to TRBJ2-5; possibly TRBD1 or TRBD2 for D (5 bases each). The CDR3 runs 13 residues. V lost 2 bases and J 2 bases, leaving 7 bases between the germline ends. Germline CDR1 and CDR2: SGHSN and HYEKVE. Incomplete CDR3 DNA: TGTGCCAGCTCTCGGGGGATCCAAGACACCCAGTAC. It codes for CASSRGIQDTQY. The whole CDR3 protein is CASSRGIQDTQYF. Full variable domain (outside the CDR3, taken from reference TRBV12-1 and TRBJ2-5): DSGVVQSPRHIIKEKGGRSVLTCIPISGHSNVVWYQQTLGKELKFLIQHYEKVERDKGFLPSRFSVQQFDDYHSEMNMSALELEDSAMYFCASSRGIQDTQYFGPGTRLLVL.

As regards this clone: Gene names denote mouse genes. The read gets to within 1 residue of the CDR3 end, and the germline J gene fills in the rest. The gene calls are TRBV15 and TRBJ2-5; the D is unclear. Per germline, CDR1 SGHND and CDR2 FRSKSL. CDR3 length: 13 residues. The V gene lost 2 bases and the J gene lost 1 base, with 4 bases spanning the gap. The CDR3 spells CASSLRDQDTQYF. The sequenced CDR3 bases are TGTGCCAGCAGTTTAAGGGACCAAGACACCCAGTAC.

Comment on this clone: The gene names given are mouse names. The CDR3 goes on 1 residue after the read ends, and that part is filled in from the germline J gene. The chain combines TRBV16 with TRBJ1-1; no reliable D call. The CDR3 has 13 residues. The germline CDR1 and CDR2 sequences are SGHSA and FRNQAP. Trimming shortened V by 0 bases and J by 0 bases, and 2 bases separated the two germline ends. The CDR3 protein is CASSLEANTEVFF. Incomplete CDR3 DNA: TGTGCAAGCAGCTTAGAGGCAAACACAGAAGTCTTC. The full variable domain, with the rest looked up from reference TRBV16 and TRBJ1-1, is NAGVIQTPRHKVTGKGQEATLWCEPISGHSAVFWYRQTIVQGLEFLTYFRNQAPIDDSGMPKERFSAQMPNQSHSTLKIQSTQPQDSAVYLCASSLEANTEVFFGKGTRLTVV.

With respect to this clone: Germline and genes here are mouse. The missing CDR3 end, 1 residue past where the read stops, is filled in from the germline J gene. The V and J genes are TRBV1 and TRBJ2-7; 13 bases are shared with TRBD2. CDR1 and CDR2 from the germline V gene are NSQYPW and LRSPGD (reference sequence). The CDR3 is 14 residues long. With 6 bases clipped from V and 7 bases from J, the junction kept 6 bases outside the gene matches. Here the CDR3 reads CTCSRDWGGREQYF. The sequenced CDR3 bases are TGCACCTGCAGCAGGGACTGGGGGGGGCGAGAACAGTAC.

To note about this clone: Mouse germline and gene names are used. The read comes to an end 1 residue before the CDR3 does, leaving the germline J gene to fill in the end. V is TRBV23 and J is TRBJ1-4; the D call TRBD1 from the table was never checked on the DNA. The CDR3 extends over 13 amino acids. Germline CDR1 and CDR2: KGHTA and FQNQQP. The CDR3 bases that were read are TGCTCCAGCAGTGGACATCTCAACGAAAGATTATTT. Protein product: CSSSGHLNERLF. The whole CDR3 protein reads CSSSGHLNERLFF.

This clone qualifies as large. Each gene name is a mouse one. The read ends 1 residue before the CDR3 terminus; that terminus is restored from the germline J gene. V is TRBV5 and J is TRBJ2-4; D is uncertain. The CDR3 is 13 residues long. The V and J ends lost 4 bases and 0 bases respectively, with 5 bases between them. Germline loops: CDR1 LGHNA, CDR2 YNLKQL (reference sequence). The CDR3 spells CASSLLSQNTLYF. Incomplete CDR3 DNA: TGTGCCAGCAGCCTCCTTAGTCAAAACACCTTGTAC.

About this clone itself: The genes are named according to mouse. The sequenced fragment ends 1 residue before the CDR3 boundary, so the rest is inferred from the germline J gene. This chain joins TRBV23 and TRBJ2-2. Germline CDR1 KGHTA, CDR2 FQNQQP. The CDR3 length is 13 residues. CDR3 bases read: TGCTCCAGCAGTTGGGACAACACCGGGCAGCTCTAC. Its protein is CSSSWDNTGQLY. The full CDR3 is CSSSWDNTGQLYF.

As to this clone: The germline and genes are mouse ones. The CDR3 end falls 1 residue outside the read, so it is completed with the germline J gene. The gene calls are TRBV31 and TRBJ1-5; D is ambiguous. The CDR3 totals 12 residues. Trimming took off 4 bases at V and 0 bases at J, with 4 bases between the two ends. Germline V gene lookup returns CDR1 GKSSPN and CDR2 SITVG. Partial CDR3 DNA: TGTGCCTGGACAGATAACAACCAGGCTCCGCTT. Translation: CAWTDNNQAPL. The CDR3 in its entirety is CAWTDNNQAPLF.

Remarks on this clone: Mouse germline and gene names are used. Read coverage stops 1 residue before the CDR3 terminus; the germline J gene supplies the remainder. The chain joins TRBV12-1 to TRBJ2-7; D not certain. The V and J ends lost 2 bases and 3 bases respectively, with 4 bases between them. This CDR3 has 11 amino acids. CDR1 is SGHSN and CDR2 is HYEKVE in the germline V gene. This CDR3 reads CASSPYYEQYF. The CDR3 bases that were read are TGTGCCAGCTCTCCATACTATGAACAGTAC. The full variable domain, with the rest looked up from reference TRBV12-1 and TRBJ2-7, is DSGVVQSPRHIIKEKGGRSVLTCIPISGHSNVVWYQQTLGKELKFLIQHYEKVERDKGFLPSRFSVQQFDDYHSEMNMSALELEDSAMYFCASSPYYEQYFGPGTRLTVL.

This clone was found a few times. Mouse gene names and germline throughout. The read terminates 1 residue before the CDR3 end, so the remaining end is supplied by the germline J gene. The sample contains more than one DNA sequence encoding this CDR3. The chain recombines TRBV26 with TRBJ2-7; 8 bases fit TRBD1. CDR1 and CDR2 from the germline V gene are KGHPV and FQNQEV (reference sequence). CDR3 length equals 13 residues. J was trimmed by 3 bases and V by 2 bases; bases with no gene match: 0. The CDR3 bases that were read are TGTGCCAGCAGTCTGACAGGGGGCTATGAACAGTAC. Its translation is CASSLTGGYEQY. The CDR3 in its entirety is CASSLTGGYEQYF.

This clone appeared once. The gene symbols are mouse symbols. The read falls 1 residue short of the CDR3 end, and the missing part is taken from the germline J gene. This chain links TRBV26 with TRBJ2-2; no clear D. The germline V gene encodes CDR1 KGHPV and CDR2 FQNQEV (reference sequence). The V end lost 4 bases, the J end lost 5 bases, and 5 bases lay between the germline ends. The CDR3 is 12 residues long. CDR3 in amino acids: CASSQGTGQLYF. CDR3 bases read: TGTGCCAGCAGTCAGGGAACCGGGCAGCTCTAC.